These T cell receptor beta chains were read from a single sample in a study of cytomegalovirus exposure and HLA in healthy donors. Assay: immunoSEQ multiplex PCR; the TCRdb copy retains only in-frame clones and omits some. In the table there are over 90,000 clones, about 95% of which are singletons. Material for sequencing was PBMCs. The receptors derive from a woman aged 18 to 35 in good health and CMV-seronegative. Each CDR3 is given with its conserved first and last residue. Each record gives: CDR3 DNA, CDR3 protein, J gene, clone size, V gene, D gene. The D gene is left open where the match is weak. Part of the rows lack a size; the others show once, few, many or a class for expanded clones.

TGTGCCAGCCTATACAGGGGCACAGATACGCAGTATTTT,CASLYRGTDTQYF,TRBJ2-3,NA,TRBV13,NA
TGTGCTAGCAGCTTAGCGGTGGCAGACCAAGAGACCCAGTACTTC,CASSLAVADQETQYF,TRBJ2-5,NA,TRBV7-7,NA
TGTGCCAGCAGCCGACTTAGCGGGAGGGAAACTTACGAGCAGTACTTC,CASSRLSGRETYEQYF,TRBJ2-7,NA,TRBV9,TRBD2
TGCAGTGCTAGATTAGACGAGCAGTACTTC,CSARLDEQYF,TRBJ2-7,NA,TRBV20-1,NA
TGTGCCAGCAGCACCACTTCTGGGCAGTTCTTC,CASSTTSGQFF,TRBJ2-1,NA,TRBV11-2,NA
TGTGCCAGCTCACCACCGGGACTAGCGGAGGGGTTGGAGCAGTTCTTC,CASSPPGLAEGLEQFF,TRBJ2-1,once,TRBV18,TRBD2
TGTGCCAGCCACGCCAGGGGAACGACCTACGAGCAGTACTTC,CASHARGTTYEQYF,TRBJ2-7,NA,TRBV2,NA
TGTGCCAGCAGTGAAGCTGCAGGGGCGTCAGAGACCCAGTACTTC,CASSEAAGASETQYF,TRBJ2-5,NA,TRBV6-1,NA
TGTGCCAGCAGCCGCACAGGGGACGGTTATAATTCACCCCTCCACTTT,CASSRTGDGYNSPLHF,TRBJ1-6,NA,TRBV11-3,TRBD1
TGTGCCAGCCGACTACCTCAGGGGGGCGAGCAGTACTTC,CASRLPQGGEQYF,TRBJ2-7,NA,TRBV28,NA
TGTGCCAGCAGCTCCAGGACAGGGGGCAAGGTCAATGAGCAGTTCTTC,CASSSRTGGKVNEQFF,TRBJ2-1,NA,TRBV11-2,TRBD1
TGTGCCAGCAGCCTACTAGCGGGAGATATGGATACGCAGTATTTT,CASSLLAGDMDTQYF,TRBJ2-3,NA,TRBV7-9,TRBD2
TGCGCCAGCAGCGGTTCAGGGGACGCAGATACGCAGTATTTT,CASSGSGDADTQYF,TRBJ2-3,NA,TRBV4-3,NA
TGTGCCAGCAGCCTAGCGGGGGGACCTTCCTACGAGCAGTACTTC,CASSLAGGPSYEQYF,TRBJ2-7,NA,TRBV7-2,TRBD2
TGTGCCAGCAGCCCCGCGCGACTACGGCAAGATACGCAGTATTTT,CASSPARLRQDTQYF,TRBJ2-3,NA,TRBV7-2,NA
TGTGCCAGCAGCGGACCGGGACAGGGGGTAGATACGCAGTATTTT,CASSGPGQGVDTQYF,TRBJ2-3,NA,TRBV5-8,TRBD1
TGTGCCAGCAGCCAATTATTCAACTTACACGCGGACGAGCAGTACTTC,CASSQLFNLHADEQYF,TRBJ2-7,once,TRBV16,NA
TGTGCGGTTTGGGAGGGGGGGGCTTTCTTT,CAVWEGGAFF,TRBJ1-1,NA,TRBV6-1,NA
TGCGCCAGCAGCCCAAAATGGGGGGGCTCTCGCTACACCTTC,CASSPKWGGSRYTF,TRBJ1-2,NA,TRBV4-3,NA
TGTGCCAGCAGCTATCTGGACAGGATGTCCTACGAGCAGTACTTC,CASSYLDRMSYEQYF,TRBJ2-7,NA,TRBV5-6,TRBD1
TGTGCCTGGAGTGAACCGGGACACCCTGTGGCCGGGGAGCTGTTTTTT,CAWSEPGHPVAGELFF,TRBJ2-2,once,TRBV30,NA
TGTGCCAGCAGCCAAGATCGTGGAGGGATGAACACTGAAGCTTTCTTT,CASSQDRGGMNTEAFF,TRBJ1-1,NA,TRBV14,NA
TGTGCCAGCAGTCGTAATCCTTCCGCGGAGACCCAGTACTTC,CASSRNPSAETQYF,TRBJ2-5,NA,TRBV7-2,NA
TGTGCCAGCAGCCCCGCGGGGGATTCATACGAGCAGTACTTC,CASSPAGDSYEQYF,TRBJ2-7,NA,TRBV9,TRBD2
TGTGCCAGCAGAGACGGGACTAGCGGGGGGCCCAGCTCCTACAATGAGCAGTTCTTC,CASRDGTSGGPSSYNEQFF,TRBJ2-1,NA,TRBV7-6,TRBD2
TGTGCCAGCAGCACTACTAGTTATGAGACCCAGTACTTC,CASSTTSYETQYF,TRBJ2-5,NA,TRBV11-2,NA
TGCAGCGTGGGGGGGACTAGCGGCACAGATACGCAGTATTTT,CSVGGTSGTDTQYF,TRBJ2-3,once,TRBV29-1,TRBD2
TGTGCCAGCAGTGACAGCGGGAGTATGTCCTACAATGAGCAGTTCTTC,CASSDSGSMSYNEQFF,TRBJ2-1,NA,TRBV6-4,TRBD2
TGTGCCAGCAGCCTCCGAGGGGGCTTGAGTGAAAAACTGTTTTTT,CASSLRGGLSEKLFF,TRBJ1-4,NA,TRBV7-2,TRBD1
TGTGCCATCAGTGACCCCAATCGAGGTCCAGATCAAGAGACCCAGTACTTC,CAISDPNRGPDQETQYF,TRBJ2-5,NA,TRBV10-3,NA
TGTGCCAGCAGAACGGCAGGGGCCAAGGGTCTTGTGAACACTGAAGCTTTCTTT,CASRTAGAKGLVNTEAFF,TRBJ1-1,NA,TRBV11-2,NA
TGTGCCAGCAGCTTAGCAGGTCTAGCGGATAAACAGTTCTTC,CASSLAGLADKQFF,TRBJ2-1,NA,TRBV7-2,TRBD2
TGTGCCAGCAGTTTAAGGGCGACAGTTGAGCAGTACTTC,CASSLRATVEQYF,TRBJ2-7,once,TRBV27,NA
TGTGCCAGCAGCTCGACAGGGTCTAATTCACCCCTCCACTTT,CASSSTGSNSPLHF,TRBJ1-6,NA,TRBV7-3,TRBD1
TGTGCCAGCAAAGGGGCCTACGAGCAGTACTTC,CASKGAYEQYF,TRBJ2-7,NA,TRBV2,NA